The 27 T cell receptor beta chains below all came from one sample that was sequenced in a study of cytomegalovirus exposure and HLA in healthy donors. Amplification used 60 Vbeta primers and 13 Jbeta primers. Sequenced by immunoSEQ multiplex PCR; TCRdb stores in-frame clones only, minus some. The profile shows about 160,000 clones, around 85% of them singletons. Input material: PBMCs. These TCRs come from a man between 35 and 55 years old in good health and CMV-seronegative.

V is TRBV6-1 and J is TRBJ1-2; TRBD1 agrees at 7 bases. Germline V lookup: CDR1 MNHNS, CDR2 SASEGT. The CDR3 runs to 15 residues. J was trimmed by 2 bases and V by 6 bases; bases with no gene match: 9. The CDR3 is CASRPRDSTNYGYTF. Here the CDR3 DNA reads TGTGCCAGCAGACCTAGGGACAGCACCAACTATGGCTACACCTTC.

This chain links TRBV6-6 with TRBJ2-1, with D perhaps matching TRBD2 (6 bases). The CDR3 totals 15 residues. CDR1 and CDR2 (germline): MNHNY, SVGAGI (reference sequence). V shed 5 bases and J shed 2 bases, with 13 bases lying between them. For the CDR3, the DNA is TGTGCCAGCAGTCAAGATCGGACTACCTACAATGAGCAGTTCTTC. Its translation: CASSQDRTTYNEQFF.

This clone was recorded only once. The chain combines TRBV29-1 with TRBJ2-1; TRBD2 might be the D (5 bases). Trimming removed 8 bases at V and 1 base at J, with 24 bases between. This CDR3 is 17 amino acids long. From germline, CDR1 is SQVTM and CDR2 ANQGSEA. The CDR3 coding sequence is TGCAGCCCTTGGTCCTGTGACTACTACTGGTCCTACAATGAGCAGTTCTTC. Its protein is CSPWSCDYYWSYNEQFF.

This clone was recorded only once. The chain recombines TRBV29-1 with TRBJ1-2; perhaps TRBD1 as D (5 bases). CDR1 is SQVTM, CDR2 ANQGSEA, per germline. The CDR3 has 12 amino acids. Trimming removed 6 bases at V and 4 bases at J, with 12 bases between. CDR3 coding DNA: TGCAGCGTACAGGCGGGGGGCTATGGCTACACCTTC. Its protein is CSVQAGGYGYTF.

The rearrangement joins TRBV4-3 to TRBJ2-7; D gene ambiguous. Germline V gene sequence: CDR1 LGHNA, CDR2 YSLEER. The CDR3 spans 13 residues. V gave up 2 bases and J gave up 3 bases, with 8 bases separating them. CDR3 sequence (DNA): TGCGCCAGCAGCCAACCAGGCATCTACGAGCAGTACTTC. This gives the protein CASSQPGIYEQYF.

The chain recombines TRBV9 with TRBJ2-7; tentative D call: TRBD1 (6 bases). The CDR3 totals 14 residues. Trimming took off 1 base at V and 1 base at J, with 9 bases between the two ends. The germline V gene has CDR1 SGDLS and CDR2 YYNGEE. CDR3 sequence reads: CASSVQGSSYEQYF. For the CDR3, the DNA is TGTGCCAGCAGCGTACAGGGGAGTTCCTACGAGCAGTACTTC.

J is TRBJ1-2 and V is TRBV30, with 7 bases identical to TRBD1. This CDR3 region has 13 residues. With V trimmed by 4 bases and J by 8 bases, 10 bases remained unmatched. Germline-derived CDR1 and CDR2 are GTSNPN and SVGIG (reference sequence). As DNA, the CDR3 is TGTGCCTGGAACACTCCCCCAGGGGGAGGCTACACCTTC. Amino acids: CAWNTPPGGGYTF.

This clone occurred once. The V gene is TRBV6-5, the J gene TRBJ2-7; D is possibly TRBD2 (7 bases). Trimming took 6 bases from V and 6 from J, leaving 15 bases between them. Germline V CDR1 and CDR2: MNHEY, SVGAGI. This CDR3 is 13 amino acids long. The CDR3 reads CASRQGGVGEQYF. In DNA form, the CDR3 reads TGTGCCAGCAGACAGGGAGGGGTAGGCGAGCAGTACTTC.

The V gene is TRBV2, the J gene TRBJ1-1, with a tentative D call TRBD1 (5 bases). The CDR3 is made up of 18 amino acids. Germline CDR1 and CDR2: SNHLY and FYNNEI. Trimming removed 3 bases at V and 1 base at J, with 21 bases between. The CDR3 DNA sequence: TGTGCCAGCAGTGACCCCCGTCTCCGGGGGATTCAGAACACTGAAGCTTTCTTT. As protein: CASSDPRLRGIQNTEAFF.

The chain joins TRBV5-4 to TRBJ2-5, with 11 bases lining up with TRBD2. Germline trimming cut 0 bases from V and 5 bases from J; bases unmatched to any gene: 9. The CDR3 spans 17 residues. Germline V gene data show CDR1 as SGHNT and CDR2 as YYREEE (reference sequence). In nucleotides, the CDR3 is TGTGCCAGCAGCTTGGCCAGGCTAGCGGGGGGTAGGGAGACCCAGTACTTC. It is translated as CASSLARLAGGRETQYF.

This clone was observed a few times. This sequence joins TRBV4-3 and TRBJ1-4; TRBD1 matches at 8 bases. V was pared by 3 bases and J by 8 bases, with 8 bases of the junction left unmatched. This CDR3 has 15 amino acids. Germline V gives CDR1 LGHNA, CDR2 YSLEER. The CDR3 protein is CASSHRDRSPEKLFF. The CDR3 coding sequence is TGCGCCAGCAGCCACCGGGACAGGAGCCCAGAAAAACTGTTTTTT.

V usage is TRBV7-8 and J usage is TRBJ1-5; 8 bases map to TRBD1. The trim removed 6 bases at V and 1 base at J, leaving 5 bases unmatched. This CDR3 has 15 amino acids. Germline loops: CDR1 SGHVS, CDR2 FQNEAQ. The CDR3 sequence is CASRLDRGSNQPQHF. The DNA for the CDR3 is TGTGCCAGCAGACTTGACAGGGGAAGCAATCAGCCCCAGCATTTT.

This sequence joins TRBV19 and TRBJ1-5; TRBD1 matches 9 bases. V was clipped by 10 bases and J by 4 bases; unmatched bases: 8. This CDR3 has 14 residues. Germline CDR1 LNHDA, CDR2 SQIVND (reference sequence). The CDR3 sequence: CATWDRVVNQPQHF. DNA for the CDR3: TGTGCCACCTGGGACAGGGTGGTTAATCAGCCCCAGCATTTT.

CDR3 sequence (DNA): TGTGCCAGCAGCTCCCCTAGAACAGCTTTCTTT. Its translation: CASSSPRTAFF. The rearrangement links TRBV11-2 to TRBJ1-1; D unclear. The CDR3 is 11 residues long. Germline CDR1 reads SGHAT; CDR2 reads FQNNGV. V shed 4 bases and J shed 10 bases, with 10 bases lying between them.

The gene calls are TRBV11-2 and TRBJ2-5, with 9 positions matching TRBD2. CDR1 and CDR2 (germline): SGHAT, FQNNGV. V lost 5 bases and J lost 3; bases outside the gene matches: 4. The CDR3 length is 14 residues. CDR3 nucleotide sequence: TGTGCCAGCAGCCCGCGACTAGCGGAAGAGACCCAGTACTTC. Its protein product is CASSPRLAEETQYF.

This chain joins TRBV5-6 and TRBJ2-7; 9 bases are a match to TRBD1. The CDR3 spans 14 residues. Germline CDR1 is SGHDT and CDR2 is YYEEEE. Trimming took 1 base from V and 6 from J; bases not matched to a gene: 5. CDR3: CASSLWDRAAEQYF. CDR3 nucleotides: TGTGCCAGCAGCTTGTGGGACAGGGCAGCCGAGCAGTACTTC.

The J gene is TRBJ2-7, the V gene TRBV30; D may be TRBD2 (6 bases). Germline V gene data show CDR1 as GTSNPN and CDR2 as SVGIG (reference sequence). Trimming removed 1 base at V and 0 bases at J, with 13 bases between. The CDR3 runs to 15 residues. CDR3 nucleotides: TGTGCCTGGAGTGCCGGGACTTACATCTCCTACGAGCAGTACTTC. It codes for CAWSAGTYISYEQYF.

The CDR3, as DNA: TGTGCCAGCAGCTTATACAACAGGCCTGCGTTTGAGCAGTACTTC. This sequence encodes CASSLYNRPAFEQYF. The J gene is TRBJ2-7, the V gene TRBV11-2, with D tentatively TRBD1 (5 bases). The CDR3 loop spans 15 amino acids. V was trimmed by 2 bases and J by 7 bases, leaving 18 bases between them. Germline V gene sequence: CDR1 SGHAT, CDR2 FQNNGV.

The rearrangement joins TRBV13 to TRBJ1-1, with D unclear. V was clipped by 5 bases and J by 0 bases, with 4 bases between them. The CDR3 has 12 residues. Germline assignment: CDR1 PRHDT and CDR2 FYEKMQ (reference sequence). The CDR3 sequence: CASSPLNTEAFF. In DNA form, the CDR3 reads TGTGCCAGCAGCCCGTTGAACACTGAAGCTTTCTTT.

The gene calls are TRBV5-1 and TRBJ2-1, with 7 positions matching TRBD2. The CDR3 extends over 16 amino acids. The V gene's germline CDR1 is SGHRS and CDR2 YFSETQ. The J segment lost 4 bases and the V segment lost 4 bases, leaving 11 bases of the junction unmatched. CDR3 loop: CASSRSASGVYNEQFF. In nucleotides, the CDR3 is TGCGCCAGCAGCAGGTCCGCTAGCGGAGTTTACAATGAGCAGTTCTTC.

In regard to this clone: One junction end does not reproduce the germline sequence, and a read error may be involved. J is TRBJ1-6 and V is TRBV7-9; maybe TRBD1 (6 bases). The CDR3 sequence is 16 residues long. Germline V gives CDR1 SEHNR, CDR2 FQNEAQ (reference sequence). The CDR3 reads CSSSLGGGWDNSPLHF. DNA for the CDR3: TGTTCCAGCAGCTTAGGAGGGGGATGGGATAATTCACCCCTCCACTTT.

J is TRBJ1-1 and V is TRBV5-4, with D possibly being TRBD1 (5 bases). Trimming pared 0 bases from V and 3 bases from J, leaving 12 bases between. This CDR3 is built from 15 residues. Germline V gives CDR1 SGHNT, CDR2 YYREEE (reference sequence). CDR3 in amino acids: CASSLGQYRDTEAFF. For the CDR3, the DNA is TGTGCCAGCAGCTTGGGACAGTATAGGGACACTGAAGCTTTCTTT. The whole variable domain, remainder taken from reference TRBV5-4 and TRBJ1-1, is ETGVTQSPTHLIKTRGQQVTLRCSSQSGHNTVSWYQQALGQGPQFIFQYYREEENGRGNFPPRFSGLQFPNYSSELNVNALELDDSALYLCASSLGQYRDTEAFFGQGTRLTVV.

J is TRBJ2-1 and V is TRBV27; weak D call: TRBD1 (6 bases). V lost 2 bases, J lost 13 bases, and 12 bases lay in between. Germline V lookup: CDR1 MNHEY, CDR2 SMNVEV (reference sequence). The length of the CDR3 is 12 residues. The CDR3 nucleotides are TGTGCCAGCAGTTTAGGCAGGGGAGACCAGTTCTTC. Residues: CASSLGRGDQFF.

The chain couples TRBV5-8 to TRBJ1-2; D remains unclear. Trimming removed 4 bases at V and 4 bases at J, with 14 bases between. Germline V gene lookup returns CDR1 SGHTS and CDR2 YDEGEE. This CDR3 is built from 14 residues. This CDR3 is CASSPWGGLYGYTF. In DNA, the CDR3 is TGTGCCAGCAGCCCTTGGGGTGGACTCTATGGCTACACCTTC.

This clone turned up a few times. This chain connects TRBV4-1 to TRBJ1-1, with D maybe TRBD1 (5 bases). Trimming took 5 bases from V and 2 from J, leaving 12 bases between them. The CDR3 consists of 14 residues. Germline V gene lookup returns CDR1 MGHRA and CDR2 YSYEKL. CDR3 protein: CASSYIDSNTEAFF. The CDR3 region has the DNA TGCGCCAGCAGCTATATCGACAGTAACACTGAAGCTTTCTTT.

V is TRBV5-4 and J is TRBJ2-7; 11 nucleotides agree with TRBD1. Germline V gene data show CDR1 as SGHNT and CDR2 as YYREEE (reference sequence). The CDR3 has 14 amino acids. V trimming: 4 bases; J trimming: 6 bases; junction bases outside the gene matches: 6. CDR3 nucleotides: TGTGCCAGCAGCCGAGGACAGGGGGCTTTCGAGCAGTACTTC. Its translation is CASSRGQGAFEQYF.

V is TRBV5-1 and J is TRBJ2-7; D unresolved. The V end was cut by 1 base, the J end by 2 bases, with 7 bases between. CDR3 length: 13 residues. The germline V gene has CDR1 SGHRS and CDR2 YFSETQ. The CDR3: CASSLSYTYEQYF. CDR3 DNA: TGCGCCAGCAGCTTGTCCTATACCTACGAGCAGTACTTC.